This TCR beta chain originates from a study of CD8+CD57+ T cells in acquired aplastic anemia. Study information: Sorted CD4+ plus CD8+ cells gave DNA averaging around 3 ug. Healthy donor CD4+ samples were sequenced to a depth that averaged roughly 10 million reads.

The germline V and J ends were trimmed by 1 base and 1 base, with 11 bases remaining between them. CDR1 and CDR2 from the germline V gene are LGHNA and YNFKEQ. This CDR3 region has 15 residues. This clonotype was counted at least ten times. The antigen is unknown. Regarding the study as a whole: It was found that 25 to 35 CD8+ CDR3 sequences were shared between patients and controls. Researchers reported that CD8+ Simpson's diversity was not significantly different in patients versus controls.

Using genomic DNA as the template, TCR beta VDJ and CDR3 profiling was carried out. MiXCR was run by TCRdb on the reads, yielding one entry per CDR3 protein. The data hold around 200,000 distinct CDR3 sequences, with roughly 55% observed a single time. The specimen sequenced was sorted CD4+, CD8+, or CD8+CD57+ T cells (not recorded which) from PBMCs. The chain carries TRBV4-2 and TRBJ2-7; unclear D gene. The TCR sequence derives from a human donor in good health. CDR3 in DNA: TGTGCCAGCAGCCAAGGGGCATTAGGGTCCTACGAGCAGTACTTC. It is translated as CASSQGALGSYEQYF.